The 28 T cell receptor beta chains below were found in one sample sequenced in a study of cytomegalovirus exposure and HLA in healthy donors. The PCR ran on 60 Vbeta and 13 Jbeta primers. TCRdb's table, derived via immunoSEQ multiplex PCR, lists solely in-frame clones and lacks some. This table holds around 220,000 clones, about 75% found once. The sequencing input was PBMCs. Receptors were obtained from a man aged 18 to 30 in good health and CMV-seronegative.

The J gene is TRBJ2-3, the V gene TRBV30; TRBD2 agrees at 10 bases. CDR3 length: 15 amino acids. The junction had 0 bases not matched to a gene; V was cut back by 0 bases and J by 0 bases. CDR1 and CDR2 (germline): GTSNPN, SVGIG (reference sequence). CDR3 region: CAWSVLAGSTDTQYF. CDR3 coding DNA: TGTGCCTGGAGTGTACTAGCGGGAAGCACAGATACGCAGTATTTT.

The chain links TRBV10-1 to TRBJ2-1, with D possibly matching TRBD1 (7 bases). Germline-derived CDR1 and CDR2 are WNHNN and SYGVQD (reference sequence). With 3 bases removed from V and 7 bases from J, the gap between germline ends came to 13 bases. The CDR3 runs to 14 residues. CDR3 sequence reads: CASSDSGGPNEQFF. CDR3 coding DNA: TGCGCCAGCAGTGACTCAGGGGGGCCGAATGAGCAGTTCTTC.

The rearrangement uses TRBV14 and TRBJ2-7; 11 positions match TRBD2. CDR1 SGHDN and CDR2 FVKESK come from the germline V gene. This CDR3 has 20 residues. The V and J ends lost 1 base and 2 bases, in that order; junction bases with no gene match: 16. This CDR3 is CASSQVNLGTSGRLTYEQYF. As DNA, the CDR3 is TGTGCCAGCAGCCAAGTTAATCTTGGTACTAGCGGGAGATTAACCTACGAGCAGTACTTC.

This clone was detected only once. The rearrangement links TRBV4-3 to TRBJ2-1, with D maybe TRBD2 (6 bases). Germline V gives CDR1 LGHNA, CDR2 YSLEER. The CDR3 length is 16 residues. V was trimmed by 0 bases and J by 5 bases, leaving 14 bases between them. Here the CDR3 reads CASSQDMRGGDNEQFF. The CDR3 bases are TGCGCCAGCAGCCAAGATATGCGGGGCGGAGACAATGAGCAGTTCTTC.

This clone has only one observation. The V gene is TRBV5-4, the J gene TRBJ2-7; 11 positions agree with TRBD2. Germline lookup yields CDR1 SGHNT and CDR2 YYREEE (reference sequence). CDR3 size: 13 residues. V was pared by 4 bases and J by 6 bases, with 3 bases of the junction left unmatched. For the CDR3, the DNA is TGTGCCAGCAGCCCTACTAGCGGGGGCGAGCAGTACTTC. It is translated as CASSPTSGGEQYF. The full variable domain, rest sourced from reference TRBV5-4 and TRBJ2-7, is ETGVTQSPTHLIKTRGQQVTLRCSSQSGHNTVSWYQQALGQGPQFIFQYYREEENGRGNFPPRFSGLQFPNYSSELNVNALELDDSALYLCASSPTSGGEQYFGPGTRLTVT.

V gene TRBV7-8 combines with J gene TRBJ2-2; D call uncertain. With 1 base removed from V and 2 bases from J, the gap between germline ends came to 8 bases. CDR1 SGHVS and CDR2 FQNEAQ come from the germline V gene. The CDR3 totals 15 residues. Here the CDR3 reads CASSLVSDNTGELFF. For the CDR3, the DNA is TGTGCCAGCAGCTTAGTCAGTGATAACACCGGGGAGCTGTTTTTT.

The V and J genes are TRBV6-5 and TRBJ2-1; a possible D gene is TRBD2 (7 bases). The CDR3 sequence is 15 residues long. Germline V CDR1 and CDR2: MNHEY, SVGAGI. Trimming removed 0 bases from V and 9 bases from J, with 15 bases in between. CDR3 loop: CASSYSGGGQGEQFF. CDR3 DNA sequence: TGTGCCAGCAGTTACTCGGGGGGGGGCCAGGGTGAGCAGTTCTTC.

The chain employs TRBV7-2 and TRBJ1-1; no clear D gene. The CDR3 contains 14 residues. V was clipped by 6 bases and J by 7 bases, with 18 bases between them. Per germline, CDR1 SGHTA and CDR2 FQGNSA. CDR3 nucleotide sequence: TGTGCCAGCAGTCAAACTGCGGGGTTAGTTGAAGCTTTCTTT. Its translation is CASSQTAGLVEAFF.

V gene TRBV19 combines with J gene TRBJ2-1; 9 nucleotides line up with TRBD1. Germline CDR1 is LNHDA and CDR2 is SQIVND (reference sequence). The CDR3 is 16 residues long. After removal of 6 bases from V and 4 bases from J, the junction contained 10 bases not matched to a gene. The CDR3 spells CASSLSPGQGYNEQFF. In DNA form, the CDR3 reads TGTGCCAGTAGCCTGTCCCCGGGACAGGGATACAATGAGCAGTTCTTC.

The chain links TRBV10-3 to TRBJ1-1, with 7 bases that match TRBD1. Germline trimming cut 3 bases from V and 1 base from J; bases unmatched to any gene: 8. This CDR3 spans 16 amino acids. CDR1 and CDR2 (germline): ENHRY, SYGVKD. For the CDR3, the DNA is TGTGCCATCAGTGAACCCCTAGGACAGGAGAACACTGAAGCTTTCTTT. Its translation is CAISEPLGQENTEAFF.

V and J are TRBV7-2 and TRBJ2-1; D remains ambiguous. With 4 bases removed from V and 15 bases from J, the gap between germline ends came to 22 bases. The CDR3 is 14 amino acids. Per germline, CDR1 SGHTA and CDR2 FQGNSA. As DNA, the CDR3 is TGTGCCAGCAGCTATAGACCCGTGGAGCCCGGTCTGTTCTTC. This translates into CASSYRPVEPGLFF.

The V call is TRBV2, the J call TRBJ2-3; TRBD2 matches at 8 bases. Trimming cost V 7 bases and J 1 base; bases outside gene matches: 4. CDR1 is SNHLY and CDR2 is FYNNEI in the germline V gene. The CDR3 loop spans 14 amino acids. The CDR3 sequence is CASKAGVGTDTQYF. The CDR3 coding sequence is TGTGCCAGCAAAGCGGGAGTGGGCACAGATACGCAGTATTTT. Looking up the rest from reference TRBV2 and TRBJ2-3 gives the full variable domain: EPEVTQTPSHQVTQMGQEVILRCVPISNHLYFYWYRQILGQKVEFLVSFYNNEISEKSEIFDDQFSVERPDGSNFTLKIRSTKLEDSAMYFCASKAGVGTDTQYFGPGTRLTVL.

This chain uses TRBV15 with TRBJ2-2; 9 bases line up with TRBD2. The germline gives CDR1 LNHNV, CDR2 YYDKDF (reference sequence). The CDR3 runs to 17 residues. The ends lost 0 bases at V and 7 bases at J; junction bases unmatched: 9. The CDR3 DNA follows: TGTGCCACCAGCAGAGATACCCTAGCGGGGTTCCACGGGGAGCTGTTTTTT. Its translation is CATSRDTLAGFHGELFF.

This clone occurred a few times. The rearrangement joins TRBV5-1 to TRBJ2-7, with 8 bases lining up with TRBD1. The CDR3 extends over 15 amino acids. The germline V gene encodes CDR1 SGHRS and CDR2 YFSETQ. J gave up 0 bases and V 6 bases, and 8 bases lay outside the gene matches. CDR3 loop: CASTMGQVRSYEQYF. The CDR3 DNA reads TGCGCCAGCACCATGGGACAGGTTCGCTCCTACGAGCAGTACTTC. Full variable domain (outside the CDR3, taken from reference TRBV5-1 and TRBJ2-7): KAGVTQTPRYLIKTRGQQVTLSCSPISGHRSVSWYQQTPGQGLQFLFEYFSETQRNKGNFPGRFSGRQFSNSRSEMNVSTLELGDSALYLCASTMGQVRSYEQYFGPGTRLTVT.

V is TRBV7-9 and J is TRBJ2-1, with D maybe TRBD1 (6 bases). The germline CDR1 and CDR2 sequences are SEHNR and FQNEAQ (reference sequence). V shed 3 bases and J shed 3 bases, with 9 bases lying between them. The CDR3 runs to 14 residues. This CDR3 is CASSFGQIYNEQFF. The CDR3 DNA reads TGTGCCAGCAGCTTTGGACAGATCTACAATGAGCAGTTCTTC. Filled out from reference TRBV7-9 and TRBJ2-1, the complete variable domain reads DTGVSQNPRHKITKRGQNVTFRCDPISEHNRLYWYRQTLGQGPEFLTYFQNEAQLEKSRLLSDRFSAERPKGSFSTLEIQRTEQGDSAMYLCASSFGQIYNEQFFGPGTRLTVL.

V gene TRBV10-3 combines with J gene TRBJ2-3; 8 bases map to TRBD2. The CDR3 consists of 13 residues. J lost 4 bases, V lost 7 bases, and 4 bases had no gene match. In germline, CDR1 is ENHRY, CDR2 SYGVKD. CDR3 bases: TGTGCCATCAAGAAGCGGGAGCCAGATACGCAGTATTTT. Its protein is CAIKKREPDTQYF.

This rearrangement joins TRBV10-3 to TRBJ2-5; 7 bases align to TRBD2. The CDR3 covers 14 residues. Germline CDR1 is ENHRY and CDR2 is SYGVKD. Germline trimming cut 3 bases from V and 3 bases from J; bases unmatched to any gene: 4. The CDR3 protein is CAISDRAGEETQYF. CDR3 bases: TGTGCCATCAGTGACAGGGCGGGAGAAGAGACCCAGTACTTC.

The rearrangement joins TRBV30 to TRBJ1-2; weak D call: TRBD1 (6 bases). This CDR3 contains 15 residues. Trimming removed 3 bases at V and 4 bases at J, with 18 bases between. Germline assignment: CDR1 GTSNPN and CDR2 SVGIG (reference sequence). Here the CDR3 reads CAWRGRQVAPYGYTF. The CDR3 region has the DNA TGTGCCTGGAGGGGGAGACAGGTCGCACCCTATGGCTACACCTTC.

This chain joins TRBV7-2 and TRBJ2-7; 9 bases agree with TRBD1. Germline V gene lookup returns CDR1 SGHTA and CDR2 FQGNSA. This CDR3 has 16 amino acids. Losses at the gene ends were 4 bases for V and 6 bases for J; bases not matched to a gene: 13. The chain's CDR3 is CASSSPTGTGFTEQYF. For the CDR3, the DNA is TGTGCCAGCAGCTCCCCGACCGGGACAGGGTTTACCGAGCAGTACTTC.

This chain joins TRBV6-6 and TRBJ1-1; D unresolved. The CDR3 runs to 11 residues. In germline, CDR1 is MNHNY, CDR2 SVGAGI (reference sequence). Deletions cut 2 bases from V and 9 bases from J, with 7 bases between. The CDR3 loop is CASSYQEQAFF. CDR3 DNA sequence: TGTGCCAGCAGTTACCAAGAGCAAGCTTTCTTT.

This sequence joins TRBV28 and TRBJ2-7; possibly TRBD2 for D (5 bases). V dropped 7 bases and J dropped 3 bases, with 10 bases sitting between them. The CDR3 is 12 residues long. CDR1 and CDR2 (germline): MDHEN, SYDVKM. The CDR3 reads CASKDGIYEQYF. The DNA for the CDR3 is TGTGCCAGCAAAGACGGGATCTACGAGCAGTACTTC.

This clone was counted a few times. The chain carries TRBV7-8 and TRBJ2-4; D may be TRBD1 (6 bases). The V end was cut by 5 bases, the J end by 0 bases, with 20 bases between. CDR3 size: 18 residues. CDR1 and CDR2 from the germline V gene are SGHVS and FQNEAQ. CDR3 loop: CASSHSFRGMLAKNIQYF. In nucleotides, the CDR3 is TGTGCCAGCAGCCACAGTTTCAGGGGAATGCTAGCCAAAAACATTCAGTACTTC.

V is TRBV7-8 and J is TRBJ1-2, with 7 positions matching TRBD1. Trimming took 2 bases from V and 7 from J; bases not matched to a gene: 7. Germline CDR1 SGHVS, CDR2 FQNEAQ. The CDR3 covers 14 residues. CDR3 nucleotides: TGTGCCAGCAGCTTATCGGGGGCAGGGGGTGGCTACACCTTC. It translates to CASSLSGAGGGYTF.

The chain joins TRBV14 to TRBJ1-2; D perhaps matches TRBD1 (5 bases). CDR1 is SGHDN, CDR2 FVKESK, per germline. V was shortened by 5 bases and J by 4 bases, with 14 bases between the two germline ends. This CDR3 comprises 14 residues. The CDR3 sequence: CASSSRVNSYGYTF. CDR3 DNA sequence: TGTGCCAGCAGCTCCAGGGTAAATTCCTATGGCTACACCTTC. The complete variable domain, with remaining parts taken from reference TRBV14 and TRBJ1-2, reads EAGVTQFPSHSVIEKGQTVTLRCDPISGHDNLYWYRRVMGKEIKFLLHFVKESKQDESGMPNNRFLAERTGGTYSTLKVQPAELEDSGVYFCASSSRVNSYGYTFGSGTRLTVV.

This clone was counted once. The rearrangement links TRBV19 to TRBJ1-1; a possible D gene is TRBD1 (6 bases). The CDR3 totals 15 residues. Trimming took 1 base from V and 4 from J, leaving 13 bases between them. The germline V gene encodes CDR1 LNHDA and CDR2 SQIVND (reference sequence). The DNA for the CDR3 is TGTGCCAGTAGTATAGCTGGGACACCGGCCACTGAAGCTTTCTTT. As protein: CASSIAGTPATEAFF.

CDR3 residues: CASSLRQDFSYEQYF. The CDR3 DNA follows: TGTGCCAGCAGTTTACGTCAGGATTTCTCCTACGAGCAGTACTTC. The V and J genes are TRBV27 and TRBJ2-7; the D is unclear. The V gene's germline CDR1 is MNHEY and CDR2 SMNVEV (reference sequence). The V and J ends lost 2 bases and 0 bases respectively, with 11 bases between them. This CDR3 is built from 15 residues.

This clone was detected a few times. The chain joins TRBV4-2 to TRBJ2-1; 9 bases line up with TRBD2. CDR3 size: 16 residues. With 0 bases clipped from V and 6 bases from J, the junction kept 6 bases outside the gene matches. CDR1 and CDR2 (germline): LGHNA, YNFKEQ. The CDR3 is CASSQEMRGGANEQFF. The DNA of the CDR3 is TGTGCCAGCAGCCAAGAGATGCGCGGGGGGGCCAATGAGCAGTTCTTC.

This chain joins TRBV9 and TRBJ2-7, with 11 positions matching TRBD1. CDR1 and CDR2 (germline): SGDLS, YYNGEE. This CDR3 has 15 amino acids. Germline trimming cut 8 bases from V and 4 bases from J; bases unmatched to any gene: 11. CDR3 amino acids: CARTAYGTGGYEQYF. CDR3 DNA sequence: TGTGCCAGGACCGCATACGGGACAGGGGGATACGAGCAGTACTTC. Full variable domain (remainder filled in from reference TRBV9 and TRBJ2-7): DSGVTQTPKHLITATGQRVTLRCSPRSGDLSVYWYQQSLDQGLQFLIQYYNGEERAKGNILERFSAQQFPDLHSELNLSSLELGDSALYFCARTAYGTGGYEQYFGPGTRLTVT.